This T cell receptor beta chain was identified during a study of tumor-infiltrating lymphocytes in primary liver carcinoma (dated by TCRdb to about 2017). The study in broad terms: The five patients, three men and two women aged 30 to 69 years, had hepatocellular carcinoma (four) or combined HCC and intrahepatic cholangiocarcinoma (one). TCRbeta repertoire sequencing covered about 35 specimens from 5 patients: 25 or so tumor regions, 5 adjacent noncancerous liver tissues and 5 peripheral blood samples. To link TCRbeta repertoire diversity to the local molecular phenotype, the approximately 23 tumor region samples were profiled with Agilent mRNA microarrays. Across five regions of each liver tumor, along with adjacent normal tissue and blood, the study brought together TCRbeta repertoire sequencing, expression microarrays and whole-exome sequencing. Repertoires from technical replicates were highly reproducible, with mean shared-clone rates around 0.89 and correlation coefficients above 0.98. The five patients had tumors of stage T1-T3 N0M0, with maximum diameters ranging from 4.2 to 10 cm. Roughly 3.5 to 7.13 million productive TCRbeta reads were obtained per sample, and no significant difference in read depth was found between tissue types.

Details on this clonotype: There is no known antigen for this receptor. Within one base of it there is no much larger clone, and no base qualities were kept.

Without any cell sorting, total RNA and DNA were extracted together from around 20-30 mg of bulk tissue using the AllPrep DNA/RNA mini kit. Surgical resection was performed in China between 2015 and 2016 on roughly 5 patients with histopathologically diagnosed primary liver carcinoma. At the time of sampling, the patients were treatment-naive and had chronic HBV infection. Five spatially separated regions were sampled per tumor: superior, inferior, left-lateral and right-lateral poles, plus the tumor centre. Histological examination found more than 80% viable tumor cells in every tumor sample. Pieces of fresh tumor and adjacent tissue were cut in half, with one half kept in RNAlater at -80 degrees C and the other half sent for histology. The CDR3, cysteine through phenylalanine, is 19 amino acids long. The read is trimmed to its CDR3 DNA, 57 bases read in frame from base 1. V is reduced by 5 bases and J by 2 bases, leaving a spacing of 26 bases between them. CDR1 and CDR2 were assigned from the germline V gene as SGHDT and YYEEEE.

Starting from roughly 500 ng total RNA, TCRbeta-specific cDNA was produced by reverse transcription with a constant-region primer and ProtoScript II reverse transcriptase. TCRbeta libraries were built with three nested multiplex PCR rounds, a slightly modified ARM-PCR procedure. Each of the first two PCR rounds ran for nine to ten cycles and used multiplex TRBV1-TRBV30 forward primers together with a Cbeta reverse primer. Sample barcodes and Illumina adapters were added in a final 25-cycle PCR with Deep VentR polymerase. Amplicons of 200-500 bp were gel-purified with a QIAquick gel extraction kit before sequencing. An Illumina HiSeq 2500 was used to sequence the TCRbeta amplicons, generating 250-bp paired-end reads. On the authors' methods: Reads were quality-trimmed with Trimmomatic v0.33, and paired reads were merged with FLASH v1.2.11 to recover full CDR3 sequences. V, D and J germline segments were assigned to the rearranged TCRbeta sequences by MiGEC v1.2.1b. Clonotype statistics and Shannon-Wiener diversity indices were calculated with VDJtools v1.0.0. Except for diversity analysis, only the 250 most abundant clonotypes of each sample were used in subsequent analyses to reduce sampling bias. TCRdb reprocessed the public reads (quality trimming at Q25 with fastp, clone calling with MiXCR) and kept in-frame beta chains. One record per CDR3 amino acid sequence lists the most common genes and DNA. The V and J calls and clone size come from TCRdb's table, not from the authors' own analysis. The sample table lists tens of thousands of distinct CDR3 sequences, around 81% of them with a count of one. The top ten hold 35% of the sample.

General conclusions and limits of the study: The top 250 clones accounted for a significantly greater share of the repertoire in tumors than in blood (p = 0.039). Repertoire overlap was found to be higher between tumor regions (mean roughly 36%) than between tumor-adjacent (about 17%) or tumor-blood (roughly 15%) pairs, consistent with antigen-driven expansion. Just about 8-25% of top clones turned up in all five regions of a tumor, which suggests spatial heterogeneity among tumor-infiltrating T cells. The study included only four to six patients, and the authors note findings should be validated in a larger study. Only the TCR beta chain was sequenced, so true repertoire diversity is likely underestimated because unpaired alpha chains were not captured. Because the samples were bulk and unsorted, CD4+ and CD8+ T cell repertoires could not be compared.

The receptor chain draws on TRBV5-6 and TRBJ2-1; the D element could tentatively be TRBD1 or TRBD2, as 5 bases agree for each. The TCR originated in a woman aged 25 to 39 with primary liver carcinoma and hepatitis B virus infection. The sample was liver tumor tissue from sampling region 2. The cell subset or site label here, explained by the study, means: tumor region T2, inferior pole. The bases read TGTGCCAGCAGGGGGTACGGGACCGGCGGGTGTCCAACCTACAATGAGCAGTTCTTC. Its coded protein is CASRGYGTGGCPTYNEQFF.